This T cell receptor beta chain was obtained from a study of response to subunit inactivated influenza vaccine. General observations from the study: The authors suggested that every seasonal influenza vaccination recruits few new T cells.

Germline V CDR1 and CDR2: LNHNV, YYDKDF (reference sequence). This CDR3 is built from 16 residues. Trimming took 6 bases from V and 3 from J; bases not matched to a gene: 7. This clonotype was observed a few times. Its antigen is not identified. TCRdb re-derived calls from the RT-PCR reads in MiXCR, one entry per CDR3 protein. The sample carries roughly 700,000 distinct CDR3 sequences, approximately 14% recorded once. Sequencing was performed on PBMCs from blood, taken 14 to 15 days before vaccination. The chain employs TRBV15 and TRBJ2-2; 10 positions match TRBD2. This receptor was taken from a man aged 50 to 59 who received an inactivated influenza vaccine. The DNA for the CDR3 is TGTGCCACCAGAGATCAGCGGGGGGGATACACCGGGGAGCTGTTTTTT. Translating gives CATRDQRGGYTGELFF.